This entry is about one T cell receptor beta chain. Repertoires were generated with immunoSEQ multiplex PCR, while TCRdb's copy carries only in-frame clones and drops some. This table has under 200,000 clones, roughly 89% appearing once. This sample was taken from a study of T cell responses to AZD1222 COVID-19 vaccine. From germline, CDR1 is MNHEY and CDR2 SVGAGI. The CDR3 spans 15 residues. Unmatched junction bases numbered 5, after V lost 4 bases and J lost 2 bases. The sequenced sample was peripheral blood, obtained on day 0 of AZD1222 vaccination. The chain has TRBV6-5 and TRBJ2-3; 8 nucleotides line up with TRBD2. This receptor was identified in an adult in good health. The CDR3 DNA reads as TGTGCCAGCAGTTCCGTAGCGGGGCCCACAGATACGCAGTATTTT. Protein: CASSSVAGPTDTQYF.